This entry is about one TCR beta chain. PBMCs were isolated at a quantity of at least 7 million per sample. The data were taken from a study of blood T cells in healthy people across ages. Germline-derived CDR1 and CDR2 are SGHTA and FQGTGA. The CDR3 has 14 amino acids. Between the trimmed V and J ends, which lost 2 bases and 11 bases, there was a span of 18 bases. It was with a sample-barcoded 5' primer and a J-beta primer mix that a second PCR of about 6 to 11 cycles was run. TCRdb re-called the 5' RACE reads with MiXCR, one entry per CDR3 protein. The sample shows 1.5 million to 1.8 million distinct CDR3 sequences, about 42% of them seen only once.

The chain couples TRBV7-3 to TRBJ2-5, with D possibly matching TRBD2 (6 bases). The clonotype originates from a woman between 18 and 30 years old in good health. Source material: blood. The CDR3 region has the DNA TGTGCCAGCAGCTTATCGACTAGTATGAATGAGCAGTACTTC. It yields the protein CASSLSTSMNEQYF. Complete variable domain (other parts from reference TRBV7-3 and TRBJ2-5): GAGVSQTPSNKVTEKGKYVELRCDPISGHTALYWYRQSLGQGPEFLIYFQGTGAADDSGLPNDRFFAVRPEGSVSTLKIQRTERGDSAVYLCASSLSTSMNEQYFGPGTRLLVL.